This is a list of T cell receptor beta chains from one sample in a study of blood T cell repertoires in COVID-19. The repertoire was sequenced with immunoSEQ multiplex PCR; TCRdb's copy has only in-frame clones and lacks some. The profile shows approximately 65,000 clones, under 95% of them singletons. The sample taken for sequencing was peripheral blood. The source is an older man with active COVID-19. Each CDR3 is given with its conserved first and last residue. A D gene is named only where the DNA matches it firmly. Size is stated for part of the rows, as once, few or many counts, or as a class when the clone is expanded.

J: TRBJ2-1; D: .; V: TRBV6-1; size: .; DNA: TGTGCCAGCAGTGATATGTGGGGCAGTGAGCAGTTCTTC; CDR3: CASSDMWGSEQFF
J: TRBJ1-5; D: .; V: TRBV5-6; size: .; DNA: TGTGCCAGCAGCTCAACCAGGGGTGGAAATCAGCCCCAGCATTTT; CDR3: CASSSTRGGNQPQHF
J: TRBJ1-2; D: .; V: TRBV18; size: .; DNA: TGTGCCAGCTCAGGGGGCTTCGGCTATGGCTACACCTTC; CDR3: CASSGGFGYGYTF
J: TRBJ2-1; D: .; V: TRBV5-8; size: .; DNA: TGTGCCAGCAGCTTGACCTCCAGGAATGAGCAGTTCTTC; CDR3: CASSLTSRNEQFF
J: TRBJ2-5; D: TRBD2; V: TRBV7-2; size: .; DNA: TGTGCCAGCAGCTTGGGACTAGCTACGGAGACCCAGTACTTC; CDR3: CASSLGLATETQYF
J: TRBJ2-3; D: TRBD2; V: TRBV9; size: .; DNA: TGTGCCAGCACCACAAGCGGGAGTTGGGCAGATACGCAGTATTTT; CDR3: CASTTSGSWADTQYF
J: TRBJ2-3; D: .; V: TRBV11-3; size: .; DNA: TGTGCCAGCAGGTACGGAGGGGGCACAGATACGCAGTATTTT; CDR3: CASRYGGGTDTQYF
J: TRBJ1-3; D: .; V: TRBV10-3; size: .; DNA: TGTGCCATCAGTGAATCAGGGGCTGGAAACACCATATATTTT; CDR3: CAISESGAGNTIYF
J: TRBJ1-2; D: .; V: TRBV6-1; size: .; DNA: TGTGCCAGCAGTGAAGGGGCCTGGTCGAATGGCTACACCTTC; CDR3: CASSEGAWSNGYTF
J: TRBJ1-1; D: TRBD1; V: TRBV19; size: .; DNA: TGTGCCAGTAGTACAACGCCAGGGGGCTGGGCTGAAGCTTTCTTT; CDR3: CASSTTPGGWAEAFF
J: TRBJ1-1; D: .; V: TRBV27; size: .; DNA: TGTGCCAGCAGCATAGACAGGAAGAACACTGAAGCTTTCTTT; CDR3: CASSIDRKNTEAFF
J: TRBJ1-1; D: .; V: TRBV7-2; size: .; DNA: TGTGCCAGCAGCTTAGAGGGGCGGACTGAAGCTTTCTTT; CDR3: CASSLEGRTEAFF
J: TRBJ2-3; D: .; V: TRBV18; size: .; DNA: TGTGCCAGCTCACCAGGGGGGGATACGCAGTATTTT; CDR3: CASSPGGDTQYF
J: TRBJ2-6; D: .; V: TRBV6-1; size: .; DNA: TGTGCCAGCAGTGAAGTGGGGGCATCCGGGGCCAACGTCCTGACTTTC; CDR3: CASSEVGASGANVLTF
J: TRBJ1-1; D: .; V: TRBV6-5; size: .; DNA: TGTGCCAGCCTGACAAGCAACATGAACACTGAAGCTTTCTTT; CDR3: CASLTSNMNTEAFF
J: TRBJ1-1; D: .; V: TRBV11-3; size: .; DNA: TGTGCCAGCAGCTTACAGGACACTGAAGCTTTCTTT; CDR3: CASSLQDTEAFF
J: TRBJ1-2; D: .; V: TRBV6-5; size: .; DNA: TGTGCCAGCAGTTATCAGGGTCCTAACTATGGCTACACCTTC; CDR3: CASSYQGPNYGYTF
J: TRBJ1-2; D: TRBD1; V: TRBV27; size: .; DNA: TGTGCCAGCAGTTCTATGACAGGGGCGTTTAAAGGCTACACCTTC; CDR3: CASSSMTGAFKGYTF
J: TRBJ2-7; D: .; V: TRBV5-5; size: .; DNA: TGTGCCAGCAGCTTGCCAGGAAATCTGGAGCAGTACTTC; CDR3: CASSLPGNLEQYF
J: TRBJ2-3; D: .; V: TRBV9; size: .; DNA: TGTGCCAGCAGCGGATACCTCGGTACGAAGACAGATACGCAGTATTTT; CDR3: CASSGYLGTKTDTQYF
J: TRBJ1-5; D: TRBD1; V: TRBV7-8; size: .; DNA: TGTGCCAGCAGCCCTCTACCAGACAGGGACTTATCTCAGCCCCAGCATTTT; CDR3: CASSPLPDRDLSQPQHF
J: TRBJ1-2; D: TRBD1; V: TRBV4-3; size: .; DNA: TGCGCCAGCAGGGGACAGACCTATGGCTACACCTTC; CDR3: CASRGQTYGYTF
J: TRBJ2-3; D: .; V: TRBV3-1/TRBV3-2; size: .; DNA: TGTGCCAGCAGCCTATCTAGCTCCCCCACAGATACGCAGTATTTT; CDR3: CASSLSSSPTDTQYF
J: TRBJ1-2; D: .; V: TRBV28; size: .; DNA: TGTGCCAGCAGTACGGGGGAGGGATACTATGGCTACACCTTC; CDR3: CASSTGEGYYGYTF
J: TRBJ1-6; D: .; V: TRBV28; size: .; DNA: TGTGCCAGCAGTTTAAATGGAGGGAATTCACCCCTCCACTTT; CDR3: CASSLNGGNSPLHF
J: TRBJ1-3; D: .; V: TRBV6-2/TRBV6-3; size: .; DNA: TGTGCCAGCAGCCGGGGGCATGGAAACACCATATATTTT; CDR3: CASSRGHGNTIYF
J: TRBJ1-1; D: .; V: TRBV6-1; size: .; DNA: TGTGCCAGCAGTGAAGTAGGAGGTGAAGCTTTCTTT; CDR3: CASSEVGGEAFF
J: TRBJ1-2; D: .; V: TRBV3-1/TRBV3-2; size: .; DNA: TGTGCCAGCAGCCAAGGGGGCCCAGGAATCGGTGGCTACACCTTC; CDR3: CASSQGGPGIGGYTF
J: TRBJ1-5; D: TRBD1; V: TRBV5-1; size: .; DNA: TGCGCCAGCAGGTCCGGGACAGGGGGCAATCAGCCCCAGCATTTT; CDR3: CASRSGTGGNQPQHF
J: TRBJ2-7; D: .; V: TRBV19; size: .; DNA: TGTGCCAGTAGTCCCAGGGGTTCCCCCTACGAGCAGTACTTC; CDR3: CASSPRGSPYEQYF
J: TRBJ1-2; D: .; V: TRBV11-2; size: .; DNA: TGTGCCAGCAGCCAAGACAGTACTAACTATGGCTACACCTTC; CDR3: CASSQDSTNYGYTF
J: TRBJ2-1; D: TRBD2; V: TRBV6-4; size: .; DNA: TGTGCCAGCAGCCAGACTAGCGGGGATGGATACAATGAGCAGTTCTTC; CDR3: CASSQTSGDGYNEQFF
J: TRBJ2-5; D: TRBD2; V: TRBV19; size: .; DNA: TGTGCCAGTAGTGCTAGCGGCAAAGAGACCCAGTACTTC; CDR3: CASSASGKETQYF
J: TRBJ2-7; D: TRBD1; V: TRBV6-6; size: .; DNA: TGTGCCAGCAGCCGGACAGGGGGTTCCTACGAGCAGTACTTC; CDR3: CASSRTGGSYEQYF
J: TRBJ1-2; D: TRBD1; V: TRBV7-6; size: .; DNA: TGTGCCAGCAGCTTACTGGACGGGACAGGGAACTATGGCTACACCTTC; CDR3: CASSLLDGTGNYGYTF
J: TRBJ2-7; D: TRBD1; V: TRBV7-8; size: few; DNA: TGTGCCAGCAGCTCCGCAGCCGGGACAGGGGACCACGAGCAGTACTTC; CDR3: CASSSAAGTGDHEQYF
J: TRBJ2-7; D: .; V: TRBV15; size: .; DNA: TGTGCCACCAGCAAAACCGGACCAAGGAGGGACGAGCAGTACTTC; CDR3: CATSKTGPRRDEQYF
J: TRBJ2-7; D: .; V: TRBV6-2/TRBV6-3; size: few; DNA: TGTGCCAGCGGCCGGGGCAGCTCTATGGCCGAGCAGTACTTC; CDR3: CASGRGSSMAEQYF
J: TRBJ1-2; D: TRBD1; V: TRBV7-9; size: .; DNA: TGTGCCAGCAGCTTAGCCCGACAGGGTAACTATGGCTACACCTTC; CDR3: CASSLARQGNYGYTF
J: TRBJ1-1; D: .; V: TRBV5-1; size: .; DNA: TGCGCCAGCAGCTTATGGACAGTCGGGAACACTGAAGCTTTCTTT; CDR3: CASSLWTVGNTEAFF
J: TRBJ2-7; D: .; V: TRBV3-1/TRBV3-2; size: .; DNA: TGTGCCAGCAGCCAAGATCTTTCCAGGGAGGCAATATACGAGCAGTACTTC; CDR3: CASSQDLSREAIYEQYF
J: TRBJ2-1; D: TRBD2; V: TRBV9; size: .; DNA: TGTGCCAGCAGCGTAGTGGCTAGCGGGGCCGGGGAGCAGTTCTTC; CDR3: CASSVVASGAGEQFF
J: TRBJ2-5; D: TRBD2; V: TRBV2; size: .; DNA: TGTGCCAGCAGTGAAGCGGCTAGCGGGGGGGAGACCCAGTACTTC; CDR3: CASSEAASGGETQYF
J: TRBJ1-6; D: .; V: TRBV28; size: .; DNA: TGTGCCAGCATCGGGCGACGGGGTTCACCCCTCCACTTT; CDR3: CASIGRRGSPLHF
J: TRBJ1-5; D: TRBD1; V: TRBV19; size: .; DNA: TGTGCCAGCAGGGGACAGTATAGCAATCAGCCCCAGCATTTT; CDR3: CASRGQYSNQPQHF
J: TRBJ1-4; D: TRBD1; V: TRBV18; size: .; DNA: TGTGCCAGCTCACCCGGACAGGGTGGTGAAAAACTGTTTTTT; CDR3: CASSPGQGGEKLFF
J: TRBJ2-1; D: TRBD1; V: TRBV5-6; size: .; DNA: TGTGCCAGCAGCTTGGGGGCAGGGGGTTACAATGAGCAGTTCTTC; CDR3: CASSLGAGGYNEQFF
J: TRBJ2-4; D: .; V: TRBV23-1; size: .; DNA: TGCGCCAGCAGTCAATCGGGCCTCGTAATAGCCAAAAACATTCAGTACTTC; CDR3: CASSQSGLVIAKNIQYF
J: TRBJ1-2; D: .; V: TRBV28; size: .; DNA: TGTGCCAGCAGCTTGTGGGAGACATATGGCTACACCTTC; CDR3: CASSLWETYGYTF
J: TRBJ2-3; D: TRBD2; V: TRBV5-6; size: few; DNA: TGTGCCAGCAGCGGGACTAGAGCAGATACGCAGTATTTT; CDR3: CASSGTRADTQYF
J: TRBJ2-7; D: TRBD1; V: TRBV4-1; size: .; DNA: TGCGCCAGCAGCCCAGACGGGACAGGGGTCCGCGAGCAGTACTTC; CDR3: CASSPDGTGVREQYF
J: TRBJ1-1; D: .; V: TRBV11-3; size: .; DNA: TGTGCCAGCAGCTTAGTGAGGACTGATGAAGCTTTCTTT; CDR3: CASSLVRTDEAFF
J: TRBJ2-7; D: TRBD1; V: TRBV18; size: .; DNA: TGTGCCAGCTCACCTACCATAGGGGGCGCCTACGAGCAGTACTTC; CDR3: CASSPTIGGAYEQYF
J: TRBJ1-6; D: TRBD1; V: TRBV3-1/TRBV3-2; size: .; DNA: TGTGCCAGCTCGATCGGGACAGAAAATTCACCCCTCCACTTT; CDR3: CASSIGTENSPLHF
J: TRBJ1-2; D: TRBD1; V: TRBV7-9; size: .; DNA: TGTGGGACGGACAGGCTCGATTATGGCTACACCTTC; CDR3: CGTDRLDYGYTF
J: TRBJ2-3; D: TRBD2; V: TRBV6-5; size: .; DNA: TGTGCCAGCAGTTACGGACTAGCGGCCACAGATACGCAGTATTTT; CDR3: CASSYGLAATDTQYF
J: TRBJ2-3; D: .; V: TRBV9; size: .; DNA: TGTGCCAGCAGCGTAGCTACGGGGGATACGCAGTATTTT; CDR3: CASSVATGDTQYF
J: TRBJ2-7; D: TRBD1; V: TRBV7-2; size: .; DNA: TGTGCCAGCAGCTTAGGGCCAGGGGGCGGCTACGAGCAGTACTTC; CDR3: CASSLGPGGGYEQYF
J: TRBJ1-3; D: TRBD1; V: TRBV7-3; size: few; DNA: TGTGCCAGCAGCCAAGGGACAGGCGGAAACACCATATATTTT; CDR3: CASSQGTGGNTIYF
J: TRBJ2-1; D: .; V: TRBV9; size: .; DNA: TGTGCCAGCAGTTCGGGCCCCGGGGATGAGCAGTTCTTC; CDR3: CASSSGPGDEQFF